This is a list of T cell receptor beta chains from one sample in a study of shared clonotypes between healthy human individuals. The method was immunoSEQ multiplex PCR; TCRdb's version includes in-frame clones alone and lacks a portion of them. The data hold around 2.5 million clones, with roughly 93% observed a single time. Sequenced material: naive CD4+ T cells from PBMCs. The source is a man younger than 30 in good health. Some clones in this sample may be carry-over from other donors' samples. Both conserved end residues are part of each CDR3. D genes are given only for firm matches. Expanded clones get a size class; other rows say once, few or many, or leave the size out.

cdr3_aa cdr3_nt clone_size d_call j_call v_call
CASSPSRQETQYF TGTGCCAGCTCACCAAGCAGACAAGAGACCCAGTACTTC - - TRBJ2-5 TRBV18
CASSSFGTSGTDTQYF TGTGCCAGCTCCAGTTTCGGGACTAGCGGCACAGATACGCAGTATTTT - TRBD2 TRBJ2-3 TRBV5-4
CASSPGQINQPQHF TGTGCCAGCTCACCGGGACAGATCAATCAGCCCCAGCATTTT - TRBD1 TRBJ1-5 TRBV18
CASSLPQRENTGELFF TGTGCCAGCAGTTTACCCCAGCGGGAGAACACCGGGGAGCTGTTTTTT - TRBD2 TRBJ2-2 TRBV28
CASSVDGGGDLGYTF TGTGCCAGCAGCGTAGACGGGGGAGGGGATCTTGGCTACACCTTC - - TRBJ1-2 TRBV9
CASTRGGYQETQYF TGTGCCAGCACCCGAGGAGGGTACCAAGAGACCCAGTACTTC - - TRBJ2-5 TRBV6-5
CASSARGISSGANVLTF TGTGCCAGCAGTGCCAGGGGCATAAGCTCTGGGGCCAACGTCCTGACTTTC once - TRBJ2-6 TRBV6-1
CASTAGGKRNTGELFF TGTGCCAGCACCGCAGGTGGAAAACGGAACACCGGGGAGCTGTTTTTT once - TRBJ2-2 TRBV28
CASSRSQARLYEQYF TGTGCCAGTAGTAGATCTCAGGCACGACTCTACGAGCAGTACTTC - - TRBJ2-7 TRBV19
CASSRGSTENYEQYF TGCGCCAGCAGCCGAGGATCGACAGAGAACTACGAGCAGTACTTC - - TRBJ2-7 TRBV5-1
CASSEDASGPYNEQFF TGTGCCAGCAGTGAAGATGCTAGCGGGCCCTACAATGAGCAGTTCTTC - TRBD2 TRBJ2-1 TRBV2
CASSNPGYEQYF TGTGCCAGCAGCAACCCAGGGTACGAGCAGTACTTC - - TRBJ2-7 TRBV28
CASSWGLAGGSTYNEQFF TGTGCCAGCAGTTGGGGACTAGCGGGAGGTAGTACCTACAATGAGCAGTTCTTC - TRBD2 TRBJ2-1 TRBV7-3
CASSEALGGGYRADTQYF TGTGCCAGCAGTGAAGCGCTAGGGGGCGGGTATCGGGCAGATACGCAGTATTTT - TRBD1 TRBJ2-3 TRBV6-1
CASSLYSGDTQYF TGTGCCAGCAGCTTATATTCGGGAGATACGCAGTATTTT - - TRBJ2-3 TRBV7-9
CAWSVGHGELFF TGTGCCTGGAGTGTCGGCCACGGGGAGCTGTTTTTT - - TRBJ2-2 TRBV30
CASSLDPGLADEQFF TGTGCCAGCAGCTTAGACCCGGGACTAGCCGATGAGCAGTTCTTC - TRBD2 TRBJ2-1 TRBV11-2
CASTPPESYEQYF TGTGCCAGCACCCCCCCAGAATCCTACGAGCAGTACTTC once - TRBJ2-7 TRBV6-5
CASSFWQGDQPQHF TGTGCCAGCAGCTTTTGGCAGGGTGATCAGCCCCAGCATTTT - - TRBJ1-5 TRBV5-5
CASSTRRQGLRTEAFF TGTGCCAGTAGTACCCGTCGACAGGGATTACGGACTGAAGCTTTCTTT - TRBD1 TRBJ1-1 TRBV19